A single sample gave rise to the 22 T cell receptor beta chains below, sequenced in a study of HIV-infected patients and healthy controls. cDNA was made from 500 ng RNA using alpha and beta constant primers. Alpha and beta chain libraries were made separately by chain-specific third strand synthesis with multiplexing indices. TCRdb processed the 5' RACE reads anew with MiXCR; each CDR3 protein has one entry. Of approximately 25,000 distinct CDR3 sequences detected, under 9% appear once; the ten largest clones hold 3.5% to 4.5%. Whole blood was used without fractionation, so all unsorted peripheral T cells were included. The sequenced sample was blood. These receptors were taken from an adult in good health.

With regard to this clonotype: This may arise from a read error, as a much more abundant clone is one base away. The V gene is TRBV6-2 or TRBV6-3, the J gene TRBJ1-5; maybe TRBD1 (5 bases). The CDR3 covers 14 residues. Germline CDR1 and CDR2: MNHEY and SVGEGT. The V end was cut by 7 bases, the J end by 7 bases, with 17 bases between. The chain's CDR3 is CASTEIQRGQPQHF. The CDR3 coding sequence is TGTGCCAGCACCGAGATCCAACGGGGGCAGCCCCAGCATTTT.

By sample share, this clonotype is medium-sized. The J gene is TRBJ2-3, the V gene TRBV6-1; the D is unclear. The CDR3 is made up of 14 amino acids. Germline CDR1 MNHNS, CDR2 SASEGT. Trimming pared 2 bases from V and 3 bases from J, leaving 9 bases between. For the CDR3, the DNA is TGTGCCAGCAGTGAAAGGGCCGGGACAGATACGCAGTATTTT. The encoded protein is CASSERAGTDTQYF.

This clonotype was recorded at least ten times. V is TRBV4-1 and J is TRBJ1-5; D is unclear. CDR3 length equals 17 residues. Trimming cost V 0 bases and J 5 bases, with 17 bases left between them. Germline V gene lookup returns CDR1 MGHRA and CDR2 YSYEKL. CDR3 DNA sequence: TGCGCCAGCAGCCAAGATAACACATTAAATAATCATCAGCCCCAGCATTTT. It codes for CASSQDNTLNNHQPQHF.

In its sample, this clonotype was seen many times. The chain employs TRBV29-1 and TRBJ1-5, with D maybe TRBD1 (6 bases). The germline V and J ends were trimmed by 6 bases and 0 bases, with 12 bases remaining between them. The CDR3 is 14 amino acids. Germline CDR1 and CDR2: SQVTM and ANQGSEA. The chain's CDR3 is CSVAGTHSNQPQHF. The DNA for the CDR3 is TGCAGCGTAGCCGGGACACATAGCAATCAGCCCCAGCATTTT.

This clonotype was counted many times. V and J are TRBV6-6 and TRBJ1-1; D not certain. The germline V and J ends were trimmed by 7 bases and 2 bases, with 5 bases remaining between them. The CDR3 has 11 residues. CDR1 and CDR2 (germline): MNHNY, SVGAGI (reference sequence). DNA for the CDR3: TGTGCCAGCACCCTTAACACTGAAGCTTTCTTT. This gives the protein CASTLNTEAFF.

Ten or more counts support this clonotype. The rearrangement uses TRBV6-2 or TRBV6-3 and TRBJ2-7; D perhaps matches TRBD2 (6 bases). The germline gives CDR1 MNHEY, CDR2 SVGEGT. Trimming removed 5 bases from V and 6 bases from J, with 17 bases in between. CDR3 length equals 14 residues. The CDR3 here is CASSHRLELGEQYF. The CDR3 DNA reads as TGTGCCAGCAGTCACAGACTAGAGCTCGGCGAGCAGTACTTC.

On this clonotype itself: This may come from a read error, since a much larger clone is one base off. This chain joins TRBV14 and TRBJ2-7, with TRBD1 as a possible D gene (6 bases). Trimming cost V 8 bases and J 3 bases, with 20 bases left between them. The CDR3 runs 15 residues. CDR1 is SGHDN and CDR2 is FVKESK in the germline V gene. The CDR3 loop reads CASGLLGGTHYEQYF. CDR3 DNA sequence: TGTGCCAGCGGCCTCTTAGGGGGTACTCACTACGAGCAGTACTTC.

The rearrangement joins TRBV7-2 to TRBJ2-5, with a possible D match to TRBD2 (5 bases). The CDR3 sequence is 14 residues long. CDR1 and CDR2 (germline): SGHTA, FQGNSA. The V and J ends lost 1 base and 3 bases respectively, with 9 bases between them. CDR3 protein: CASSLETAEETQYF. The CDR3 DNA reads as TGTGCCAGCAGCTTAGAAACAGCGGAAGAGACCCAGTACTTC.

In this sample, this clonotype turned up many times. This chain connects TRBV24-1 to TRBJ1-1, with TRBD1 matching 7 bases. The germline CDR1 and CDR2 sequences are KGHDR and SFDVKD. This CDR3 has 16 amino acids. Unmatched junction bases numbered 7, after V lost 2 bases and J lost 2 bases. This CDR3 reads CATSDSPGQLNTEAFF. The CDR3 DNA is TGTGCCACCAGTGATTCGCCGGGACAGCTAAACACTGAAGCTTTCTTT.

The V call is TRBV20-1, the J call TRBJ1-5; TRBD1 might be the D (6 bases). The CDR3 sequence is 13 residues long. Germline values: CDR1 DFQATT, CDR2 SNEGSKA (reference sequence). Between the trimmed V and J ends, which lost 8 bases and 4 bases, there was a span of 15 bases. The CDR3 DNA reads TGCAGTCCTTTCAGAACAGGGAATCAGCCCCAGCATTTT. Its translation: CSPFRTGNQPQHF.

This clonotype appeared many times. The chain has TRBV25-1 and TRBJ2-3; D is unclear. The CDR3 is made up of 15 amino acids. The V end lost 3 bases, the J end lost 1 base, and 11 bases lay between the germline ends. The germline V gene has CDR1 MGHDK and CDR2 SYGVNS. The CDR3 protein is CASSDLGFGTDTQYF. The CDR3 bases are TGTGCCAGCAGTGATCTGGGATTTGGCACAGATACGCAGTATTTT.

J is TRBJ2-2 and V is TRBV6-2 or TRBV6-3; 9 nucleotides line up with TRBD2. The V gene's germline CDR1 is MNHEY and CDR2 SVGEGT. After removal of 3 bases from V and 5 bases from J, the junction contained 13 bases not matched to a gene. The CDR3 is 18 residues long. CDR3 nucleotides: TGTGCCAGCAGTTATCGGAGCGGGGGGTCCTCGGGAACCGGGGAGCTGTTTTTT. Residues: CASSYRSGGSSGTGELFF.

This clonotype was detected many times. The chain combines TRBV9 with TRBJ2-1, with 9 bases that match TRBD2. CDR3 length: 13 residues. Unmatched junction bases numbered 4, after V lost 0 bases and J lost 12 bases. From germline, CDR1 is SGDLS and CDR2 YYNGEE. CDR3 region: CASSVEAAGGQFF. In DNA, the CDR3 is TGTGCCAGCAGCGTAGAGGCAGCGGGGGGGCAGTTCTTC.

There are many counts of this clonotype. The chain is built from TRBV4-3 and TRBJ2-3; the match to TRBD2 covers 9 bases. The V and J ends lost 3 bases and 2 bases, in that order; junction bases with no gene match: 6. The CDR3 totals 16 residues. Germline V gene sequence: CDR1 LGHNA, CDR2 YSLEER. CDR3 nucleotide sequence: TGCGCCAGCAGCCAGAGAACTAGCGGGCCCACAGATACGCAGTATTTT. It is translated as CASSQRTSGPTDTQYF.

Concerning this clonotype itself: A clone one base away is much larger, so this may be a read error. The genes are TRBV27 and TRBJ2-2; no clear D. Between the trimmed V and J ends, which lost 3 bases and 4 bases, there was a span of 3 bases. CDR1 is MNHEY, CDR2 SMNVEV, per germline (reference sequence). This CDR3 comprises 12 residues. The CDR3 loop reads CASSLSTGELFF. The CDR3 DNA is TGTGCCAGCAGTTTGAGCACCGGGGAGCTGTTTTTT.

This clonotype showed up many times. V is TRBV29-1 and J is TRBJ2-3; the D gene is possibly TRBD1 (6 bases). Germline assignment: CDR1 SQVTM and CDR2 ANQGSEA. V lost 8 bases, J lost 3 bases, and 15 bases lay in between. The CDR3 totals 13 residues. The CDR3 DNA follows: TGCAGCTTGAGGGGGAGAATAACAGATACGCAGTATTTT. This sequence encodes CSLRGRITDTQYF.

This clonotype was detected a few times. The chain links TRBV7-2 to TRBJ2-3; no firm D call. The V end lost 5 bases, the J end lost 7 bases, and 10 bases lay between the germline ends. CDR1 SGHTA and CDR2 FQGNSA come from the germline V gene. The CDR3 extends over 12 amino acids. The chain's CDR3 is CASSPLLNTQYF. The CDR3 DNA sequence: TGTGCCAGCAGCCCCCTTCTGAATACGCAGTATTTT.

This clonotype showed up many times. V is TRBV5-4 and J is TRBJ2-5; 10 nucleotides agree with TRBD2. V lost 7 bases, J lost 5 bases, and 11 bases stayed unmatched. Germline lookup yields CDR1 SGHNT and CDR2 YYREEE (reference sequence). The CDR3 has 15 amino acids. The CDR3 sequence: CASGLAGVPLETQYF. In nucleotides, the CDR3 is TGTGCCAGCGGTCTAGCGGGGGTCCCACTGGAGACCCAGTACTTC.

The chain has TRBV12-3 or TRBV12-4 and TRBJ1-1; weak D call: TRBD1 (5 bases). This CDR3 is 15 amino acids long. V was trimmed by 1 base and J by 10 bases, leaving 19 bases between them. CDR3 region: CASSLDLVGGPRAFF. CDR3 DNA sequence: TGTGCCAGCAGTTTAGACTTAGTTGGGGGACCCCGAGCTTTCTTT.

This clonotype occurred many times. This chain joins TRBV27 and TRBJ2-7; TRBD1 matches 9 bases. Germline V gene data show CDR1 as MNHEY and CDR2 as SMNVEV (reference sequence). Trimming at V came to 6 bases and at J to 4 bases, leaving 7 bases not matched to a gene. This CDR3 comprises 14 residues. CDR3 DNA: TGTGCCAGCAGGATACAGGGGGCGGATTACGAGCAGTACTTC. Residues: CASRIQGADYEQYF.

This clonotype was seen many times. The DNA for the CDR3 is TGCAGTGCTAGTCGGGTCTACTCCTACAATGAGCAGTTCTTC. It codes for CSASRVYSYNEQFF. This chain uses TRBV20-1 with TRBJ2-1; D call uncertain. Trimming took off 3 bases at V and 0 bases at J, with 9 bases between the two ends. The CDR3 consists of 14 residues. Per germline, CDR1 DFQATT and CDR2 SNEGSKA (reference sequence).

This clonotype was counted ten times or more. V gene TRBV5-1 combines with J gene TRBJ1-1; D is unresolved. CDR1 SGHRS and CDR2 YFSETQ come from the germline V gene. Trimming shortened V by 1 base and J by 0 bases, and 10 bases separated the two germline ends. The CDR3 loop spans 15 amino acids. The CDR3 nucleotides read TGCGCCAGCAGCTTGCCCCTGGGGATGAACACTGAAGCTTTCTTT. Amino acids: CASSLPLGMNTEAFF.